Following are 7 T cell receptor beta chains from one sample sequenced in a study of neurological immune-mediated disorders. TCRdb re-called the 5' RACE reads with MiXCR, one entry per CDR3 protein. The data contain 55,000 to 70,000 distinct CDR3 sequences, over 4% of them singletons. Material for sequencing was PBMCs. The receptor set was obtained from a human donor with multiple sclerosis. The donor label of this sample is uncertain.

This clonotype was detected many times. The rearrangement joins TRBV5-1 to TRBJ2-7; D perhaps matches TRBD1 (5 bases). The V end lost 0 bases, the J end lost 3 bases, and 13 bases lay between the germline ends. This CDR3 region has 15 residues. Germline CDR1 SGHRS, CDR2 YFSETQ. Here the CDR3 reads CASSLGSAQGYEQYF. CDR3 sequence (DNA): TGCGCCAGCAGCTTGGGGTCGGCCCAGGGCTACGAGCAGTACTTC.

Ten or more counts support this clonotype. The rearrangement uses TRBV20-1 and TRBJ1-2; tentative D call: TRBD1 (6 bases). Per the germline V gene, CDR1 is DFQATT and CDR2 is SNEGSKA (reference sequence). The V end lost 5 bases, the J end lost 3 bases, and 13 bases lay between the germline ends. This CDR3 has 13 residues. The CDR3 spells CSAGLPGDYGYTF. The CDR3 bases are TGCAGTGCTGGCCTCCCAGGGGACTATGGCTACACCTTC.

Many counts were recorded for this clonotype. The rearrangement links TRBV5-1 to TRBJ2-1, with D possibly matching TRBD2 (6 bases). CDR3 length: 16 residues. Trimming took 4 bases from V and 3 from J, leaving 17 bases between them. Germline CDR1 is SGHRS and CDR2 is YFSETQ. The CDR3 bases are TGCGCCAGCAGCCCGACTGCGGGACGGTTCTACAATGAGCAGTTCTTC. This encodes CASSPTAGRFYNEQFF.

This clonotype was recorded many times. The gene calls are TRBV20-1 and TRBJ2-3, with TRBD1 identical over 8 bases. Germline loops: CDR1 DFQATT, CDR2 SNEGSKA (reference sequence). The CDR3 consists of 15 residues. Germline trimming cut 1 base from V and 5 bases from J; bases unmatched to any gene: 8. In nucleotides, the CDR3 is TGCAGTGCTAGAGCCTCGACAGGGGAAGGAGATACGCAGTATTTT. Translation: CSARASTGEGDTQYF.

This clonotype has a count of ten or more. The chain uses TRBV7-2 and TRBJ1-1; D not resolved. The germline CDR1 and CDR2 sequences are SGHTA and FQGNSA. This CDR3 is 14 amino acids long. Trimming removed 8 bases from V and 4 bases from J, with 17 bases in between. CDR3 amino acids: CASRAVRRSTEAFF. The DNA of the CDR3 is TGTGCCAGCCGGGCTGTCCGACGGAGCACTGAAGCTTTCTTT.

The table lists this clonotype with many counts. J is TRBJ1-1 and V is TRBV7-9; TRBD1 might be the D (5 bases). Trimming removed 10 bases at V and 11 bases at J, with 26 bases between. CDR3 length: 14 residues. CDR1 is SEHNR and CDR2 is FQNEAQ in the germline V gene (reference sequence). The CDR3 loop is CAITRPFQQEQAFF. As DNA, the CDR3 is TGTGCCATAACCCGCCCCTTTCAACAGGAGCAGGCTTTCTTT.

The CDR3 bases are TGTGCCAGCAGCTTGGGAGGGGGGGTAGGTGAGCAGCCCCAGCATTTT. This sequence encodes CASSLGGGVGEQPQHF. The gene calls are TRBV5-6 and TRBJ1-5; tentatively, D is TRBD1 (6 bases). Trimming removed 0 bases at V and 7 bases at J, with 17 bases between. The CDR3 spans 16 residues. CDR1 and CDR2 (germline): SGHDT, YYEEEE.